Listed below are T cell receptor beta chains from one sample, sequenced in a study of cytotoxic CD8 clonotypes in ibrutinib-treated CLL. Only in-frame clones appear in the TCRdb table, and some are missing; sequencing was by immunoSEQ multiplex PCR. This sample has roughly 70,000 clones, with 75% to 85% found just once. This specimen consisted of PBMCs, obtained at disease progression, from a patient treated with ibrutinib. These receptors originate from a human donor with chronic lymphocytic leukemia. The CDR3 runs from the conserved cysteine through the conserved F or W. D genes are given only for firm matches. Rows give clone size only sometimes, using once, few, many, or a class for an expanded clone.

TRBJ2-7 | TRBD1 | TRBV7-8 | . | CASSIPGQTFREQYF | TGTGCCAGCAGTATCCCGGGACAGACATTCCGCGAGCAGTACTTC
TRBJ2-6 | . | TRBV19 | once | CASSIRPGSVESGANVLTF | TGTGCCAGTAGTATCCGACCCGGATCCGTGGAGTCTGGGGCCAACGTCCTGACTTTC
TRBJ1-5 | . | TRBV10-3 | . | CAISRDISNQPQHF | TGTGCCATCAGCCGGGACATCAGCAATCAGCCCCAGCATTTT
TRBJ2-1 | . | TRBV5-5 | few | CASSLEGDDEQFF | TGTGCCAGCAGCTTGGAAGGGGACGATGAGCAGTTCTTC
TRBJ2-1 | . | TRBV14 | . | CASAGGARSYNEQFF | TGTGCCAGCGCCGGGGGAGCCCGCTCCTACAATGAGCAGTTCTTC
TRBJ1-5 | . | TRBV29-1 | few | CSAQGAGPQHF | TGCAGCGCCCAGGGCGCGGGGCCCCAGCATTTT
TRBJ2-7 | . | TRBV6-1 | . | CASSVSGVWFSEQYF | TGTGCCAGCAGTGTCTCGGGGGTCTGGTTCTCCGAGCAGTACTTC
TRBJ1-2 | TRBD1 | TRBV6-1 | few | CASSEADRVVHGYTF | TGTGCCAGCAGTGAAGCGGACAGGGTAGTACATGGCTACACCTTC
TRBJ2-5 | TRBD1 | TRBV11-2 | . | CASTGGPGLKTQYF | TGTGCCAGCACAGGGGGCCCCGGCCTGAAGACCCAGTACTTC
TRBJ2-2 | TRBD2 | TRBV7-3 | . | CASSLGTSAGELFF | TGTGCCAGCAGCTTAGGGACTAGCGCGGGGGAGCTGTTTTTT
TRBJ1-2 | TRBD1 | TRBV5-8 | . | CASSAPGGTGRNYGYTF | TGTGCCAGCAGCGCGCCGGGCGGGACAGGCAGAAACTATGGCTACACCTTC
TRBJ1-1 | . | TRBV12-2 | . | CASRPGQGARTEAFF | TGTGCAAGTCGGCCGGGACAGGGGGCGCGAACTGAAGCTTTCTTT
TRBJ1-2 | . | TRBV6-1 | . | CASSEDRRYGYTF | TGTGCCAGCAGTGAGGACAGAAGATATGGCTACACCTTC
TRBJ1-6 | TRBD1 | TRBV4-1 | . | CASSPQVDRGHNSPLHF | TGCGCCAGCAGCCCTCAGGTCGACAGGGGGCATAATTCACCCCTCCACTTT
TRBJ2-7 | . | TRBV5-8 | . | CASRTDIYEQYF | TGTGCCAGCCGGACAGATATCTACGAGCAGTACTTC
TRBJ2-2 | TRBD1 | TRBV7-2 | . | CASSPLSTGVAGELFF | TGTGCCAGCAGTCCTTTATCGACAGGGGTCGCCGGGGAGCTGTTTTTT
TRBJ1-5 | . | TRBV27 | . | CASSLYAGYSNQPQHF | TGTGCCAGCAGTTTATACGCGGGGTATAGCAATCAGCCCCAGCATTTT
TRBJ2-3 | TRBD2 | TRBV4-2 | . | CASSHSGTSGDGLDTQYF | TGTGCCAGCAGCCATTCGGGGACTAGCGGGGACGGTTTGGATACGCAGTATTTT
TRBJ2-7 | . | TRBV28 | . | CASSLLSFEQYF | TGTGCCAGCAGTTTATTATCCTTCGAGCAGTACTTC
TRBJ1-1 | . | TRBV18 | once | CASSNRGDTEAFF | TGTGCCAGCTCAAACCGTGGGGACACTGAAGCTTTCTTT
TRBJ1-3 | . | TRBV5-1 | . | CASSLALDGNTIYF | TGCGCCAGCAGCTTGGCCTTGGACGGAAACACCATATATTTT
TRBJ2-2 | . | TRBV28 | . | CASRDTGGAGELFF | TGTGCCAGCAGGGATACAGGGGGGGCCGGGGAGCTGTTTTTT
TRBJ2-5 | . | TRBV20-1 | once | CSVWQGETQYF | TGCAGTGTGTGGCAGGGAGAGACCCAGTACTTC
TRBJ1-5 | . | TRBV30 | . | CAYGDSNQPQHF | TGTGCCTACGGGGATAGCAATCAGCCCCAGCATTTT
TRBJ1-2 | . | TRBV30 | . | CAWSVLNYGYTF | TGTGCCTGGAGTGTACTAAACTATGGCTACACCTTC
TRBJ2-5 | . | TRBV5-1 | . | CASSFGFQETQYF | TGCGCCAGCAGCTTCGGGTTCCAAGAGACCCAGTACTTC